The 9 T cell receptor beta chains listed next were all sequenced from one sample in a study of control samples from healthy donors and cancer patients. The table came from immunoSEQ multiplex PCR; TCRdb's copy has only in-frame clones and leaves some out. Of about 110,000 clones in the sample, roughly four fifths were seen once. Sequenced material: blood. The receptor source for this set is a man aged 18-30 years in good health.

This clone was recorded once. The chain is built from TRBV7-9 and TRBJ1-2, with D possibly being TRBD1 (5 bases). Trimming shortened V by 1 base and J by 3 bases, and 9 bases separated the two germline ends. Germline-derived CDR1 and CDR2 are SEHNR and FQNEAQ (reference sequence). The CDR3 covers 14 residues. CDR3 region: CASSLVGRDYGYTF. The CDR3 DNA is TGTGCCAGCAGCTTAGTGGGCAGGGACTATGGCTACACCTTC.

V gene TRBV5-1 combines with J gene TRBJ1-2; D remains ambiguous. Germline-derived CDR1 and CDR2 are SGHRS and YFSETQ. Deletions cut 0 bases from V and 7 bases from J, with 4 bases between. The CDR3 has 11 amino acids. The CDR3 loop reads CASSLGAGYTF. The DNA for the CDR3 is TGCGCCAGCAGCTTGGGGGCTGGCTACACCTTC. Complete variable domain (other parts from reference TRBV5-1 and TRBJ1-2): KAGVTQTPRYLIKTRGQQVTLSCSPISGHRSVSWYQQTPGQGLQFLFEYFSETQRNKGNFPGRFSGRQFSNSRSEMNVSTLELGDSALYLCASSLGAGYTFGSGTRLTVV.

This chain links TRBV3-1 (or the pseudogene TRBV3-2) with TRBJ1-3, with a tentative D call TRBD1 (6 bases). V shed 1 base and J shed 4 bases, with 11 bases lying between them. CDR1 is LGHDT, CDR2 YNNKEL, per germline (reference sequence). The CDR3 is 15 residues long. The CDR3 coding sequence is TGTGCCAGCAGCCAAGGTCACAGGGTAGGAAACACCATATATTTT. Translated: CASSQGHRVGNTIYF.

The CDR3 nucleotides read TGCGCCAGCAGCCAAGATCGGGACTACAGAAGCTCCTACAATGAGCAGTTCTTC. Translating gives CASSQDRDYRSSYNEQFF. The rearrangement uses TRBV4-3 and TRBJ2-1, with 7 bases fitting TRBD2. Trimming cost V 0 bases and J 0 bases; bases outside gene matches: 8. This CDR3 has 18 residues. Per the germline V gene, CDR1 is LGHNA and CDR2 is YSLEER.

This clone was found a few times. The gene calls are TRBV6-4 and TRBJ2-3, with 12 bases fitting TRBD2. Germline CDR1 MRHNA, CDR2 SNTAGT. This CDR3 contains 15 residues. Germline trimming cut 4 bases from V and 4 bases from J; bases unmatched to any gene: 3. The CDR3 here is CASSASGGAPDTQYF. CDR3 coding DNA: TGTGCCAGCAGTGCTAGCGGGGGGGCCCCAGATACGCAGTATTTT.

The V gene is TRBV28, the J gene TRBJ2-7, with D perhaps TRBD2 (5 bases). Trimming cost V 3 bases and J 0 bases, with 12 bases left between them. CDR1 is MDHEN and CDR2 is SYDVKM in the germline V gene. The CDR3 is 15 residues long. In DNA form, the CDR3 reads TGTGCCAGCAGTTTCCGTCTAGCCCCCTCCTACGAGCAGTACTTC. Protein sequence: CASSFRLAPSYEQYF.

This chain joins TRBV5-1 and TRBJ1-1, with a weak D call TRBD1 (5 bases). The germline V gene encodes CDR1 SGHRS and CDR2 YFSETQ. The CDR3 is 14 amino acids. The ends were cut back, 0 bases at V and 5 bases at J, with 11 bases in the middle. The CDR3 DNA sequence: TGCGCCAGCAGCTTGGTGGGGGTTGGTACTGAAGCTTTCTTT. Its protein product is CASSLVGVGTEAFF. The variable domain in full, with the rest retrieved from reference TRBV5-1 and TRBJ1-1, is KAGVTQTPRYLIKTRGQQVTLSCSPISGHRSVSWYQQTPGQGLQFLFEYFSETQRNKGNFPGRFSGRQFSNSRSEMNVSTLELGDSALYLCASSLVGVGTEAFFGQGTRLTVV.

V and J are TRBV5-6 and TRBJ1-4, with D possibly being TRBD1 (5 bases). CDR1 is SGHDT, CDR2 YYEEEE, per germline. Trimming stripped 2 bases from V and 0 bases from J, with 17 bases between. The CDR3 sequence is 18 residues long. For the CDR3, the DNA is TGTGCCAGCAGCTTATACGCAGGGAGTGTTTCAACTAATGAAAAACTGTTTTTT. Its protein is CASSLYAGSVSTNEKLFF.

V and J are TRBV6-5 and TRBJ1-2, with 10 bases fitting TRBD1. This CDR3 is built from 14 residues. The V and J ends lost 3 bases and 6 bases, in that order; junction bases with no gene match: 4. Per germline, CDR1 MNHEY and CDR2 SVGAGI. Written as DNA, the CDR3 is TGTGCCAGCAGTTATCTCGGGACAGGGGATGGCTACACCTTC. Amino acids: CASSYLGTGDGYTF.